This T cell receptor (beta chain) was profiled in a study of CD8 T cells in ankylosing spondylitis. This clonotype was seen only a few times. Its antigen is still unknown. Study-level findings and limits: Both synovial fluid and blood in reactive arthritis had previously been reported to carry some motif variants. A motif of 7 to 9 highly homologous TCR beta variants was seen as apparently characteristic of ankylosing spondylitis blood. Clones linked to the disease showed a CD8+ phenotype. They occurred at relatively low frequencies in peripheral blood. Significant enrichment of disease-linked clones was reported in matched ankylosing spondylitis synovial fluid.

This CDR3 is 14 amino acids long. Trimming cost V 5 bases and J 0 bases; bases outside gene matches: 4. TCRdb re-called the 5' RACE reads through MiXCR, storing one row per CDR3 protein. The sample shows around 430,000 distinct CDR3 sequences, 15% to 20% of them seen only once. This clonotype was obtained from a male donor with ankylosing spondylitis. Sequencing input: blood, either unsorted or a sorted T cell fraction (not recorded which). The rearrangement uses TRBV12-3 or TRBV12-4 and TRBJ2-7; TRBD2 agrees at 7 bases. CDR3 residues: CASSAWGGSYEQYF. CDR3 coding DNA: TGTGCCAGCAGTGCCTGGGGGGGCTCCTACGAGCAGTACTTC.